Sequencing of this T cell receptor beta chain was carried out in a study of cytomegalovirus exposure and HLA in healthy donors. Use of 60 Vbeta and 13 Jbeta primers characterized the PCR. Some clones are missing from TCRdb's copy, which holds only in-frame ones; the method was immunoSEQ multiplex PCR. Its table records approximately 120,000 clones. For this clone: What it binds is unknown.

Study-wide findings and caveats: According to a later analysis, most TCR beta chains associated with CMV appeared HLA-restricted. Cytomegalovirus association was assigned to more than 150 TCR beta chains. A later analysis linked a missense variant in DCLRE1C to the trimming of TCR beta V and J genes.

The receptor was isolated from a man aged 30 to 45 in good health and CMV-seronegative. Specimen: PBMCs.

The CDR3 loop is CASSYSGGRLSDTQYF. For the CDR3, the DNA is TGTGCCAGCAGTTACTCGGGGGGGCGCTTGTCGGATACGCAGTATTTT. J is TRBJ2-3 and V is TRBV6-5; a weak D match, TRBD2 (7 bases). Germline V gives CDR1 MNHEY, CDR2 SVGAGI. Trimming stripped 0 bases from V and 6 bases from J, with 16 bases between. The CDR3 covers 16 residues.